This record looks at one TCR beta chain sequence and its context. Antigen specificity is unknown. Using immunoSEQ multiplex PCR, the repertoire was profiled, and TCRdb retains in-frame clones only, with some absent. The data hold millions of clones, with approximately 95% observed a single time. The data were obtained in a study of shared clonotypes between healthy human individuals. Overall study context: A couple of female and a few male donors aged 18 to 49 were enrolled. Study-level results: Between a few donors, naive CD4 clonotypes were shared at a level of approximately 5%. Compared with clonotypes that all four donors shared, non-shared clonotypes had lower generation probabilities.

V lost 5 bases, J lost 3 bases, and 14 bases lay in between. The germline gives CDR1 SGHAT, CDR2 FQNNGV. This CDR3 is built from 14 residues. Sequencing was done on a sample of naive CD4+ T cells from PBMCs. Subset in this sample: CD45RA+ positively selected. The source is a man aged 18 to 30 in good health. Some clones in this sample may be carry-over from other donors' samples. The chain carries TRBV11-2 and TRBJ2-7; the D gene could be TRBD1 or TRBD2 (5 bases each). The CDR3 region is CASSQRDGVYEQYF. Written as DNA, the CDR3 is TGTGCCAGCAGCCAACGGGACGGAGTCTACGAGCAGTACTTC.